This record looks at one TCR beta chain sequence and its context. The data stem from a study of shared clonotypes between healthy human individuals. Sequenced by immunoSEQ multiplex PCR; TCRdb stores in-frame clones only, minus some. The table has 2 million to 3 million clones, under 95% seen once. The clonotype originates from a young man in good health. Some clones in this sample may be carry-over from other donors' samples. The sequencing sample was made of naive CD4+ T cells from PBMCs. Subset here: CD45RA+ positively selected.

The CDR3 spells CASSLGRGRAYNEQFF. Written as DNA, the CDR3 is TGTGCCAGCAGCCTAGGTCGCGGGAGGGCCTACAATGAGCAGTTCTTC. The chain combines TRBV7-3 with TRBJ2-1, with 9 nucleotides matching TRBD2. J gave up 2 bases and V 5 bases, and 7 bases lay outside the gene matches. The CDR3 is 16 amino acids. CDR1 and CDR2 (germline): SGHTA, FQGTGA.